This note documents a single T cell receptor beta chain sequence. This clonotype was seen ten or more times. Its antigen remains undetermined. One base away there is no much larger clone; base qualities are not given. This record comes from a study of T cell repertoires in cytomegalovirus infection (dated by TCRdb to the late 2010s). Regarding the research as a whole: The HLA type of each donor mattered for the analysis, because public TCR beta signatures pointed to carriage of CMV infection along with the matching HLA type. Here is what the overall study found, with its caveats: In both this cohort and an independent cohort of some 350 donors, the cumulative frequency of public TCR beta family members distinguished carriers of CMV infection plus the relevant HLA type. The ex vivo response was dominated by HLA-C-restricted CMV-specific TCR beta clonotypes, which also provided the single most frequent clonotype in two of eight donors.

Sequenced on an Illumina HiSeq 1500. The raw public data were reprocessed by TCRdb itself: fastp quality trimming at Q25, MiXCR clonotype calling, in-frame beta chains only. Each CDR3 protein gets just one entry, which takes the most common genes and DNA from the rows behind it. Present in this sample are 85,000 to 130,000 distinct CDR3 sequences, less than 25% of which were seen just once. The ten top clones hold 30% to 40% of the sample. V loses 5 bases of germline sequence and J loses 8 bases, and the interval between the two ends is 12 bases. The CDR3 measures 13 amino acids from cysteine to phenylalanine. The kept DNA is CDR3 alone, 39 bases in frame from the first base.

The sample was CD8+ T cells from PBMCs. This TCR was recovered from a human donor in good health (CMV status not recorded). Some clones in this sample may be carry-over from other donors' samples. The receptor chain draws on TRBV12-3 or TRBV12-4 and TRBJ1-4; no D gene can be assigned with confidence. DNA sequence: TGTGCCAGCAGTCCTGCGGCTTTGGAAAAACTGTTTTTT. It is translated as CASSPAALEKLFF.